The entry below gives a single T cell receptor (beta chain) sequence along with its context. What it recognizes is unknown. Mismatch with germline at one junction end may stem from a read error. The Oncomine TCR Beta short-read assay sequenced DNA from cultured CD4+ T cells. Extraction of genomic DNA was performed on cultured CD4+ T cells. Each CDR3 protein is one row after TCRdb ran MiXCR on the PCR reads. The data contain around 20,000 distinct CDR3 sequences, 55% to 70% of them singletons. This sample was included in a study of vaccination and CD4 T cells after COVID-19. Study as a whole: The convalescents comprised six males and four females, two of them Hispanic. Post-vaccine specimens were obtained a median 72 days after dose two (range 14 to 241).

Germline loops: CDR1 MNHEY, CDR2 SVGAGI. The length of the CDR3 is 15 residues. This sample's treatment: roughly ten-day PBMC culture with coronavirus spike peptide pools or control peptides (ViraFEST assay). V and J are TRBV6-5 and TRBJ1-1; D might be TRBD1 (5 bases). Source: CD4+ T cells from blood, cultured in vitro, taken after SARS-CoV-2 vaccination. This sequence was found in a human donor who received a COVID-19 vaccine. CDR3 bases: TGTGCCAGCAGTTCGGACGGGCGGGGGAACACTGAGGCTTTCTTT. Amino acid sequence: CASSSDGRGNTEAFF.